A single sample is the source of the 13 T cell receptor beta chains below, sequenced in a study of shared clonotypes between healthy human individuals. Clones were read by immunoSEQ multiplex PCR, and TCRdb kept only the in-frame ones, dropping some. The sample records some 1.5 million clones, over 95% being singletons. The sample taken for sequencing was naive CD4+ T cells sorted from blood. The subset denotes: CD45RA+ positively selected. All receptors derive from a man aged 25-45 years in good health.

The chain links TRBV9 to TRBJ2-2; 8 nucleotides align to TRBD2. Germline V lookup: CDR1 SGDLS, CDR2 YYNGEE. The CDR3 has 16 amino acids. After removal of 0 bases from V and 4 bases from J, the junction contained 5 bases not matched to a gene. The CDR3 loop reads CASSVGAGGGTGELFF. DNA for the CDR3: TGTGCCAGCAGCGTAGGGGCGGGAGGCGGCACCGGGGAGCTGTTTTTT.

The rearrangement links TRBV18 to TRBJ2-2; 8 bases match TRBD1. The CDR3 runs to 16 residues. Germline values: CDR1 KGHSH, CDR2 LQKENI. V was pared by 5 bases and J by 0 bases, with 5 bases of the junction left unmatched. The CDR3 DNA sequence: TGTGCCAGCTCAGTGACAGGGGTGGCGAACACCGGGGAGCTGTTTTTT. Translation gives CASSVTGVANTGELFF. The full variable domain, its missing parts supplied by reference TRBV18 and TRBJ2-2, is NAGVMQNPRHLVRRRGQEARLRCSPMKGHSHVYWYRQLPEEGLKFMVYLQKENIIDESGMPKERFSAEFPKEGPSILRIQQVVRGDSAAYFCASSVTGVANTGELFFGEGSRLTVL.

The CDR3 here is CARGLYYNEQFF. The CDR3 DNA sequence: TGTGCCAGAGGACTCTACTACAATGAGCAGTTCTTC. The chain combines TRBV2 with TRBJ2-1, with D maybe TRBD2 (5 bases). Trimming removed 9 bases at V and 3 bases at J, with 9 bases between. The CDR3 spans 12 residues. Germline V gives CDR1 SNHLY, CDR2 FYNNEI.

The J gene is TRBJ1-5, the V gene TRBV27; possibly TRBD1 for D (5 bases). V lost 6 bases, J lost 4 bases, and 13 bases lay in between. The CDR3 spans 14 residues. Germline V gives CDR1 MNHEY, CDR2 SMNVEV (reference sequence). The CDR3 reads CASSQGRVNQPQHF. CDR3 sequence (DNA): TGTGCCAGCAGCCAGGGACGGGTGAATCAGCCCCAGCATTTT.

The chain uses TRBV7-2 and TRBJ1-4; D unresolved. CDR1 SGHTA and CDR2 FQGNSA come from the germline V gene. V lost 8 bases and J 4 bases, leaving 8 bases between the germline ends. This CDR3 region has 12 residues. The CDR3 coding sequence is TGTGCCAGCCGCCAGCTTAATGAAAAACTGTTTTTT. Translation: CASRQLNEKLFF.

The chain has TRBV28 and TRBJ2-2, with 10 bases that match TRBD1. This CDR3 has 17 amino acids. J gave up 1 base and V 3 bases, and 5 bases lay outside the gene matches. Germline CDR1 MDHEN, CDR2 SYDVKM. This CDR3 reads CASSFDRGPKNTGELFF. In nucleotides, the CDR3 is TGTGCCAGCAGTTTCGACAGGGGGCCGAAGAACACCGGGGAGCTGTTTTTT. The full variable domain, with the rest looked up from reference TRBV28 and TRBJ2-2, is DVKVTQSSRYLVKRTGEKVFLECVQDMDHENMFWYRQDPGLGLRLIYFSYDVKMKEKGDIPEGYSVSREKKERFSLILESASTNQTSMYLCASSFDRGPKNTGELFFGEGSRLTVL.

The chain couples TRBV29-1 to TRBJ1-1; D gene unclear. V was clipped by 0 bases and J by 5 bases, with 13 bases between them. This CDR3 spans 14 amino acids. In germline, CDR1 is SQVTM, CDR2 ANQGSEA. The CDR3 DNA sequence: TGCAGCGTTGAAGAGGAAACAATAGGGACTGAAGCTTTCTTT. Its translation is CSVEEETIGTEAFF.

This chain links TRBV6-5 with TRBJ2-1; tentatively, D is TRBD1 (6 bases). The CDR3 has 16 residues. Germline V gene lookup returns CDR1 MNHEY and CDR2 SVGAGI. V lost 2 bases and J lost 5, with 16 bases in between. CDR3 amino acids: CASSYGALTGNNEQFF. In DNA form, the CDR3 reads TGTGCCAGCAGTTACGGAGCCCTAACAGGGAACAATGAGCAGTTCTTC.

The chain combines TRBV4-3 with TRBJ2-7; 7 bases map to TRBD2. Trimming cost V 3 bases and J 7 bases; bases outside gene matches: 6. This CDR3 spans 13 amino acids. CDR1 and CDR2 (germline): LGHNA, YSLEER. CDR3 sequence (DNA): TGCGCCAGCAGCCAGAGACTAGCAATAGAGCAGTACTTC. It codes for CASSQRLAIEQYF.

The chain couples TRBV5-6 to TRBJ2-5; D gene ambiguous. Deletions cut 4 bases from V and 1 base from J, with 8 bases between. CDR3 size: 13 residues. The germline CDR1 and CDR2 sequences are SGHDT and YYEEEE. Here the CDR3 DNA reads TGTGCCAGCAGCCCCGGCAGCCAAGAGACCCAGTACTTC. Translated, it gives CASSPGSQETQYF.

This rearrangement joins TRBV5-5 to TRBJ1-4; unclear D gene. Trimming stripped 1 base from V and 5 bases from J, with 21 bases between. The CDR3 has 18 residues. Germline CDR1 SGHKS, CDR2 YYEKEE (reference sequence). CDR3 sequence: CASSLYSIWGRINEKLFF. In nucleotides, the CDR3 is TGTGCCAGCAGCTTGTATTCGATTTGGGGTCGGATAAATGAAAAACTGTTTTTT. The full variable domain, in which reference TRBV5-5 and TRBJ1-4 provide the parts outside the CDR3, is DAGVTQSPTHLIKTRGQQVTLRCSPISGHKSVSWYQQVLGQGPQFIFQYYEKEERGRGNFPDRFSARQFPNYSSELNVNALLLGDSALYLCASSLYSIWGRINEKLFFGSGTQLSVL.

The chain combines TRBV6-1 with TRBJ1-4; unclear D gene. V lost 2 bases to trimming and J lost 13 bases, with 17 bases between them. The CDR3 covers 14 residues. Germline CDR1 MNHNS, CDR2 SASEGT. CDR3 region: CASSERALPDGLFF. The CDR3 bases are TGTGCCAGCAGTGAAAGGGCACTGCCGGATGGACTGTTTTTT.

This clone appeared once. V is TRBV2 and J is TRBJ1-2, with D possibly matching TRBD1 (6 bases). CDR1 and CDR2 from the germline V gene are SNHLY and FYNNEI. CDR3 size: 12 residues. V lost 6 bases and J 8 bases, leaving 13 bases between the germline ends. The CDR3 coding sequence is TGTGCCAGCAGAGGCACAGGGAGCGGCTACACCTTC. Its protein product is CASRGTGSGYTF. Variable domain in full (rest from reference TRBV2 and TRBJ1-2): EPEVTQTPSHQVTQMGQEVILRCVPISNHLYFYWYRQILGQKVEFLVSFYNNEISEKSEIFDDQFSVERPDGSNFTLKIRSTKLEDSAMYFCASRGTGSGYTFGSGTRLTVV.